The next 3 T cell receptor beta chains were all read from a single sample in a study of cytomegalovirus exposure and HLA in healthy donors. The repertoire was sequenced with immunoSEQ multiplex PCR; TCRdb's copy has only in-frame clones and lacks some. Here the sample spans more than 85,000 clones, around 87% being singletons. Sequencing used PBMCs. These receptors were taken from a young woman in good health and CMV-seropositive.

This chain connects TRBV28 to TRBJ1-4; D not certain. Between the trimmed V and J ends, which lost 4 bases and 8 bases, there was a span of 14 bases. The CDR3 sequence is 14 residues long. Germline V gene sequence: CDR1 MDHEN, CDR2 SYDVKM. The CDR3 region has the DNA TGTGCCAGCAGTTCCGGGGAACCGGGCGAAAAACTGTTTTTT. It codes for CASSSGEPGEKLFF. Supplemented by reference TRBV28 and TRBJ1-4, the full variable domain reads DVKVTQSSRYLVKRTGEKVFLECVQDMDHENMFWYRQDPGLGLRLIYFSYDVKMKEKGDIPEGYSVSREKKERFSLILESASTNQTSMYLCASSSGEPGEKLFFGSGTQLSVL.

The rearrangement uses TRBV5-1 and TRBJ2-5; the match to TRBD2 covers 7 bases. This CDR3 has 13 amino acids. V shed 4 bases, J shed 4 bases, and the junction held 4 bases outside the gene matches. CDR1 and CDR2 from the germline V gene are SGHRS and YFSETQ. CDR3 amino acids: CASSLWGGETQYF. The CDR3 DNA reads TGCGCCAGCAGCCTCTGGGGGGGAGAGACCCAGTACTTC.

CDR3 coding DNA: TGTGCCAGCAGGGTAGCGGGAGGGCGGGCAGATACGCAGTATTTT. It codes for CASRVAGGRADTQYF. The V gene is TRBV2, the J gene TRBJ2-3; 11 bases are a match to TRBD2. The V and J ends lost 6 bases and 4 bases, in that order; junction bases with no gene match: 6. The CDR3 sequence is 15 residues long. Germline CDR1 reads SNHLY; CDR2 reads FYNNEI.